This T cell receptor (beta chain) came from a study of shared clonotypes between healthy human individuals. Sequencing was performed with immunoSEQ multiplex PCR; in TCRdb, only in-frame clones are kept and a portion is missing. The sample yields around 690,000 clones, around 90% seen once. All of the donors resided in Nashville, Tennessee, and each was a Caucasian adult. CDR1 is MNHNS and CDR2 is SASEGT in the germline V gene. Deletions cut 9 bases from V and 8 bases from J, with 9 bases between. CDR3 size: 10 residues. The sequenced sample consisted of memory CD8+ T cells from PBMCs. Described subset: CD45RO+ cells pooled with CCR7-negative TemRA cells. This receptor was obtained from a man aged 18 to 30 in good health. Some clones in this sample may be carry-over from other donors' samples. The chain joins TRBV6-1 to TRBJ2-3, with unresolved D. CDR3 region: CASSYGTQYF. The DNA of the CDR3 is TGTGCCAGTTCCTACGGTACGCAGTATTTT.